The 28 T cell receptor beta chains listed next were all sequenced from one sample in a study of blood T cell repertoires in COVID-19. Measured with immunoSEQ multiplex PCR; TCRdb has only the in-frame clones, and not every one. The sample lists about 320,000 clones; roughly 90% were seen once. Material for sequencing was PBMCs or T cells enriched from blood (not recorded which). These receptors originate from a man aged 55-75 years who had recovered from COVID-19.

This chain uses TRBV5-1 with TRBJ1-1; 9 bases map to TRBD1. Trimming cost V 7 bases and J 2 bases; bases outside gene matches: 6. This CDR3 is 14 amino acids long. CDR1 and CDR2 from the germline V gene are SGHRS and YFSETQ. The CDR3 loop reads CASQPGQGNTEAFF. CDR3 in DNA: TGCGCCAGCCAACCGGGACAGGGAAACACTGAAGCTTTCTTT.

The chain uses TRBV3-1 (or the pseudogene TRBV3-2) and TRBJ2-3; D may be TRBD1 (6 bases). Germline V gene data show CDR1 as LGHDT and CDR2 as YNNKEL (reference sequence). The CDR3 contains 12 residues. The V and J ends lost 5 bases and 10 bases respectively, with 13 bases between them. CDR3 protein: CASSFGQRAQYF. DNA for the CDR3: TGTGCCAGCAGCTTCGGACAGAGGGCGCAGTATTTT.

The genes are TRBV27 and TRBJ2-6; TRBD1 matches at 7 bases. The CDR3 contains 17 residues. J was trimmed by 1 base and V by 5 bases; bases with no gene match: 8. The germline gives CDR1 MNHEY, CDR2 SMNVEV (reference sequence). CDR3 nucleotide sequence: TGTGCCAGCAGTCGAGAGGGGGCAACGTCTGGGGCCAACGTCCTGACTTTC. Protein product: CASSREGATSGANVLTF. The entire variable domain, with the rest obtained from reference TRBV27 and TRBJ2-6, is as follows: EAQVTQNPRYLITVTGKKLTVTCSQNMNHEYMSWYRQDPGLGLRQIYYSMNVEVTDKGDVPEGYKVSRKEKRNFPLILESPSPNQTSLYFCASSREGATSGANVLTFGAGSRLTVL.

In regard to this clone: Different DNA sequences within this sample yield the same CDR3. The chain uses TRBV15 and TRBJ1-3; no firm D call. Trimming took 1 base from V and 0 from J, leaving 7 bases between them. The CDR3 sequence is 15 residues long. Germline values: CDR1 LNHNV, CDR2 YYDKDF (reference sequence). CDR3 region: CATSRVRGSGNTIYF. DNA of the CDR3: TGTGCCACCAGCAGAGTCCGGGGCTCTGGAAACACCATATATTTT.

The gene calls are TRBV7-2 and TRBJ1-1; D is unresolved. CDR3 length: 13 residues. The V end was cut by 3 bases, the J end by 0 bases, with 5 bases between. Germline-derived CDR1 and CDR2 are SGHTA and FQGNSA. The chain's CDR3 is CASSFGMNTEAFF. The CDR3 nucleotides read TGTGCCAGCAGCTTCGGTATGAACACTGAAGCTTTCTTT. The variable domain in full, with the rest retrieved from reference TRBV7-2 and TRBJ1-1, is GAGVSQSPSNKVTEKGKDVELRCDPISGHTALYWYRQSLGQGLEFLIYFQGNSAPDKSGLPSDRFSAERTGGSVSTLTIQRTQQEDSAVYLCASSFGMNTEAFFGQGTRLTVV.

The V call is TRBV9, the J call TRBJ2-7, with 8 positions matching TRBD2. V lost 0 bases, J lost 3 bases, and 5 bases stayed unmatched. CDR1 and CDR2 (germline): SGDLS, YYNGEE. The CDR3 is made up of 15 amino acids. This CDR3 reads CASSVASGSIYEQYF. DNA of the CDR3: TGTGCCAGCAGCGTAGCAAGCGGGAGTATCTACGAGCAGTACTTC.

This clone was counted a single time. The chain links TRBV9 to TRBJ2-5, with D maybe TRBD1 (6 bases). From germline, CDR1 is SGDLS and CDR2 YYNGEE. V lost 0 bases to trimming and J lost 3 bases, with 9 bases between them. The CDR3 spans 14 residues. The CDR3 loop reads CASSVGGHEETQYF. CDR3 nucleotide sequence: TGTGCCAGCAGCGTAGGGGGACACGAAGAGACCCAGTACTTC.

For this clone: Distinct nucleotide sequences in the sample also encode this CDR3. The CDR3 region is CASRSGSYEQYF. The CDR3 DNA follows: TGTGCCAGCAGGTCGGGATCCTACGAGCAGTACTTC. V gene TRBV27 combines with J gene TRBJ2-7; TRBD2 is a possible D gene (5 bases). The V gene's germline CDR1 is MNHEY and CDR2 SMNVEV (reference sequence). The length of the CDR3 is 12 residues. The V end lost 6 bases, the J end lost 1 base, and 7 bases lay between the germline ends.

This clone appeared a few times. Other DNA sequences in the sample encode the same CDR3. This chain uses TRBV27 with TRBJ1-6; possibly TRBD1 for D (5 bases). The CDR3 is 14 residues long. Germline assignment: CDR1 MNHEY and CDR2 SMNVEV (reference sequence). Trimming left V 0 bases short and J 6 bases short, with 6 bases between. CDR3 nucleotides: TGTGCCAGCAGTTTATCAGGGGTTAATTCACCCCTCCACTTT. Its protein is CASSLSGVNSPLHF.

A remark on this clone: The junction differs from germline at one of its ends, possibly a read error. The chain carries TRBV7-7 and TRBJ2-5; D may be TRBD2 (5 bases). Germline V gene data show CDR1 as SSHAT and CDR2 as FNYEAQ (reference sequence). This CDR3 is 15 amino acids long. The CDR3 DNA follows: TGTGCTAGCAGCTTAGCGCGAGGGCACCAAGAGACCCAGTACTTC. This encodes CASSLARGHQETQYF.

The chain carries TRBV4-2 and TRBJ2-4; 10 bases are shared with TRBD1. Germline V lookup: CDR1 LGHNA, CDR2 YNFKEQ. The J segment lost 8 bases and the V segment lost 5 bases, leaving 6 bases of the junction unmatched. The CDR3 contains 14 residues. The CDR3 DNA sequence: TGTGCCAGCAGCACCGGACAGGGGGGGGACATTCAGTACTTC. Residues: CASSTGQGGDIQYF.

CDR3 DNA: TGTGCCAGCAGCTCGACTAGCGGGAGTTACAATGAGCAGTTCTTC. Amino acid sequence: CASSSTSGSYNEQFF. The chain combines TRBV5-5 with TRBJ2-1; 12 bases align to TRBD2. The CDR3 sequence is 15 residues long. The junction had 2 bases not matched to a gene; V was cut back by 3 bases and J by 4 bases. Germline CDR1 reads SGHKS; CDR2 reads YYEKEE (reference sequence).

In its sample, this clone was seen once. The chain carries TRBV7-8 and TRBJ1-1; D perhaps matches TRBD1 (5 bases). This CDR3 contains 15 residues. Trimming removed 2 bases at V and 6 bases at J, with 16 bases between. Germline CDR1 and CDR2: SGHVS and FQNEAQ. The CDR3 reads CASSLRPNRGSEAFF. As DNA, the CDR3 is TGTGCCAGCAGCTTAAGGCCCAACCGGGGGTCTGAAGCTTTCTTT. Variable domain in full (rest from reference TRBV7-8 and TRBJ1-1): GAGVSQSPRYKVAKRGQDVALRCDPISGHVSLFWYQQALGQGPEFLTYFQNEAQLDKSGLPSDRFFAERPEGSVSTLKIQRTQQEDSAVYLCASSLRPNRGSEAFFGQGTRLTVV.

The chain links TRBV5-4 to TRBJ1-2; tentatively, D is TRBD1 (5 bases). Trimming removed 6 bases at V and 0 bases at J, with 15 bases between. This CDR3 comprises 15 residues. Germline assignment: CDR1 SGHNT and CDR2 YYREEE (reference sequence). CDR3 coding DNA: TGTGCCAGCACCTTCCCGGGGGTTCCTAACTATGGCTACACCTTC. Translating it yields CASTFPGVPNYGYTF.

This chain connects TRBV4-3 to TRBJ1-2, with 11 positions matching TRBD1. The CDR3 sequence is 17 residues long. V shed 4 bases, J shed 7 bases, and the junction held 14 bases outside the gene matches. Germline CDR1 and CDR2: LGHNA and YSLEER. The CDR3 region is CASSRMTPGQGGVGYTF. The CDR3 region has the DNA TGCGCCAGCAGCCGAATGACCCCGGGACAGGGGGGAGTTGGCTACACCTTC.

This clone was seen once. This rearrangement joins TRBV6-5 to TRBJ1-2; 8 bases fit TRBD1. There are 13 residues in the CDR3. CDR1 and CDR2 from the germline V gene are MNHEY and SVGAGI. V trimming: 6 bases; J trimming: 2 bases; junction bases outside the gene matches: 2. The CDR3 nucleotides are TGTGCCAGCAGCCGGGACAGGAACTATGGCTACACCTTC. Its protein product is CASSRDRNYGYTF.

This clone has just one count. The J gene is TRBJ2-5, the V gene TRBV5-1; TRBD1 matches at 9 bases. Germline V gene sequence: CDR1 SGHRS, CDR2 YFSETQ. The ends lost 3 bases at V and 5 bases at J; junction bases unmatched: 8. The CDR3 length is 15 residues. This chain's CDR3 is CASSYSQGAMETQYF. The CDR3, as DNA: TGCGCCAGCAGCTATTCACAGGGGGCAATGGAGACCCAGTACTTC.

This clone was seen a few times. The chain recombines TRBV27 with TRBJ2-6; 8 bases map to TRBD1. The CDR3 consists of 18 residues. J was trimmed by 1 base and V by 3 bases; bases with no gene match: 8. The germline gives CDR1 MNHEY, CDR2 SMNVEV (reference sequence). Written as DNA, the CDR3 is TGTGCCAGCAGTTTTAAAGGACAGGGTATGTCTGGGGCCAACGTCCTGACTTTC. This sequence encodes CASSFKGQGMSGANVLTF.

Regarding this clone: Within the sample, other DNA sequences also encode this same CDR3. The chain joins TRBV12-3 or TRBV12-4 to TRBJ1-1, with D unclear. This CDR3 comprises 13 residues. V was shortened by 1 base and J by 2 bases, with 5 bases between the two germline ends. The CDR3 DNA sequence: TGTGCCAGCAGTTTAGGTGGCAACACTGAAGCTTTCTTT. Translated: CASSLGGNTEAFF.

The chain is built from TRBV19 and TRBJ2-6; D perhaps matches TRBD2 (6 bases). The CDR3 has 16 residues. The germline V gene encodes CDR1 LNHDA and CDR2 SQIVND (reference sequence). Trimming took off 1 base at V and 1 base at J, with 8 bases between the two ends. In nucleotides, the CDR3 is TGTGCCAGTAGTATAGTTGGGGGGTCTGGGGCCAACGTCCTGACTTTC. This codes for CASSIVGGSGANVLTF. Full variable domain (outside the CDR3, taken from reference TRBV19 and TRBJ2-6): DGGITQSPKYLFRKEGQNVTLSCEQNLNHDAMYWYRQDPGQGLRLIYYSQIVNDFQKGDIAEGYSVSREKKESFPLTVTSAQKNPTAFYLCASSIVGGSGANVLTFGAGSRLTVL.

CDR3 sequence (DNA): TGTGCCAGCAGTTCCTGGACTGGCGGGGAAGAGACCCAGTACTTC. Residues: CASSSWTGGEETQYF. This sequence joins TRBV6-2 or TRBV6-3 and TRBJ2-5; D might be TRBD2 (6 bases). The CDR3 totals 15 residues. Germline assignment: CDR1 MNHEY and CDR2 SVGEGT. The ends were cut back, 4 bases at V and 3 bases at J, with 15 bases in the middle.

The chain combines TRBV30 with TRBJ2-5, with D hard to call. CDR3 size: 13 residues. Germline V gene data show CDR1 as GTSNPN and CDR2 as SVGIG (reference sequence). Trimming cost V 4 bases and J 5 bases, with 14 bases left between them. The CDR3 DNA follows: TGTGCCTGGATATGTGTAATCGCGGAGACCCAGTACTTC. Translating it yields CAWICVIAETQYF. Based on the CDR3 plus reference TRBV30 and TRBJ2-5, the full variable domain is SQTIHQWPATLVQPVGSPLSLECTVEGTSNPNLYWYRQAAGRGLQLLFYSVGIGQISSEVPQNLSASRPQDRQFILSSKKLLLSDSGFYLCAWICVIAETQYFGPGTRLLVL.

The CDR3 DNA reads TGTGCCAGCAGCTTAAGGACTAGCGGGGGGAATGAGCAGTTCTTC. Its translation: CASSLRTSGGNEQFF. The rearrangement links TRBV13 to TRBJ2-1, with 14 bases fitting TRBD2. The CDR3 runs 15 residues. Germline CDR1 and CDR2: PRHDT and FYEKMQ (reference sequence). The V gene end was trimmed by 2 bases and the J gene end by 7 bases; junction bases not matched to a gene: 1.

This clone was observed once. Within the sample, other DNA sequences also encode this same CDR3. The chain has TRBV7-6 and TRBJ2-1; 11 nucleotides align to TRBD2. The length of the CDR3 is 16 residues. V dropped 5 bases and J dropped 0; count of bases not matched to a gene: 3. CDR1 is SGHVS and CDR2 is FNYEAQ in the germline V gene. The CDR3 sequence is CASSRTSGSSYNEQFF. DNA for the CDR3: TGTGCCAGCAGCCGCACTAGCGGGAGCTCCTACAATGAGCAGTTCTTC.

The chain recombines TRBV4-1 with TRBJ2-7, with D maybe TRBD1 (6 bases). V shed 1 base and J shed 3 bases, with 13 bases lying between them. CDR3 length: 15 amino acids. The germline CDR1 and CDR2 sequences are MGHRA and YSYEKL. CDR3 sequence: CASSQGGTKNYEQYF. The DNA for the CDR3 is TGCGCCAGCAGCCAAGGAGGGACAAAAAACTACGAGCAGTACTTC.

This chain links TRBV10-3 with TRBJ1-3; D remains ambiguous. The ends were cut back, 6 bases at V and 0 bases at J, with 9 bases in the middle. Germline assignment: CDR1 ENHRY and CDR2 SYGVKD. CDR3 length: 14 amino acids. CDR3 residues: CAISTDNSGNTIYF. DNA of the CDR3: TGTGCCATCAGCACCGACAACTCTGGAAACACCATATATTTT.

The chain links TRBV5-1 to TRBJ2-1; 8 nucleotides line up with TRBD2. This CDR3 has 15 residues. The V gene end was trimmed by 0 bases and the J gene end by 4 bases; junction bases not matched to a gene: 3. The germline gives CDR1 SGHRS, CDR2 YFSETQ. In nucleotides, the CDR3 is TGCGCCAGCAGCTTGGCCGGGGGGGAGTACAATGAGCAGTTCTTC. As protein: CASSLAGGEYNEQFF.

The gene calls are TRBV6-1 and TRBJ1-1; D is unclear. The CDR3 loop spans 11 amino acids. Trimming left V 2 bases short and J 10 bases short, with 8 bases between. Per germline, CDR1 MNHNS and CDR2 SASEGT. The CDR3 sequence: CASSESLGAFF. The DNA for the CDR3 is TGTGCCAGCAGTGAAAGCCTAGGAGCTTTCTTT.